This TCR beta chain stems from a study of cytomegalovirus exposure and HLA in healthy donors. Overall study: Approximately 190 million T cells yielded some 100 million unique TCR beta sequences, as an earlier analysis found.

Of note for this clone: Sequence at one end of the junction differs from germline and may be a read error.

The CDR3 is 15 residues long. Germline CDR1 and CDR2: ENHRY and SYGVKD. The study ran its PCR with 60 Vbeta and 13 Jbeta primers. Assay: immunoSEQ multiplex PCR; the TCRdb copy retains only in-frame clones and omits some. The sample carries about 71,000 clones, roughly 70% recorded once. The TCR was taken from a woman in her fifties or sixties in good health and CMV-seropositive. The sample consisted of PBMCs. This chain links TRBV10-3 with TRBJ2-2, with 7 bases aligning to TRBD1. The CDR3 sequence: CTIKDPGTVAGELFF. As DNA, the CDR3 is TGTACCATCAAGGACCCCGGGACAGTCGCCGGGGAGCTGTTTTTT.